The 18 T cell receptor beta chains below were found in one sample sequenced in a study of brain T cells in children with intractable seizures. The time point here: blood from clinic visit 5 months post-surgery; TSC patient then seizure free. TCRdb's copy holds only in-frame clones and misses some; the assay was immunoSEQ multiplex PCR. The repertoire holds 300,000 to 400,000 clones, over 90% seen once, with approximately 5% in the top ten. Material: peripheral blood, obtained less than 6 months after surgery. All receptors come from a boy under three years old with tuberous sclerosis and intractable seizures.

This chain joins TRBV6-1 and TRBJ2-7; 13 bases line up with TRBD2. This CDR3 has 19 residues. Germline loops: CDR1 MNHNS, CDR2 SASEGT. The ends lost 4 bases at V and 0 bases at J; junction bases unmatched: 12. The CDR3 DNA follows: TGTGCCAGCAGTGCCAAGCTGGGACTAGCGGGAACGAGCTCCTACGAGCAGTACTTC. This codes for CASSAKLGLAGTSSYEQYF.

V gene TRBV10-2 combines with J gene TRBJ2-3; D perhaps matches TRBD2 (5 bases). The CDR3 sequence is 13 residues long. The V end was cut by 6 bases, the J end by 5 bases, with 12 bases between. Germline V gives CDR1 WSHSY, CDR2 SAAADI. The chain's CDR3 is CASRRHGEDTQYF. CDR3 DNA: TGCGCCAGCAGGCGTCACGGGGAAGATACGCAGTATTTT.

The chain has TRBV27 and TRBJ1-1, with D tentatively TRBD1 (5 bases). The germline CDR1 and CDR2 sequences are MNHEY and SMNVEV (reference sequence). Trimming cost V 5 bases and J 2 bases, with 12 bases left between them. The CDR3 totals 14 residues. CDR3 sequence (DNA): TGTGCCAGCAGTGACGCGGGGCGCAACACTGAAGCTTTCTTT. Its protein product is CASSDAGRNTEAFF.

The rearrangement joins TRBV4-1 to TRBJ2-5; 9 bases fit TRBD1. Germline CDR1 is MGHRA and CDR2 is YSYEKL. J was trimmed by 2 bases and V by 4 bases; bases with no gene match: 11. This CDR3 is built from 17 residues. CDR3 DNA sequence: TGCGCCAGCAGCCCAGAGGACAGGGGAATTGGGCAAGAGACCCAGTACTTC. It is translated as CASSPEDRGIGQETQYF.

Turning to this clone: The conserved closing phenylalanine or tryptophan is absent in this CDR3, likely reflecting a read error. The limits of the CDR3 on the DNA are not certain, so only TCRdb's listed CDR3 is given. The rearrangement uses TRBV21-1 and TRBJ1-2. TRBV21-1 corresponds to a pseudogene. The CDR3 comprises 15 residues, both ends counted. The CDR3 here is CASSKIGEGIVGGWQ.

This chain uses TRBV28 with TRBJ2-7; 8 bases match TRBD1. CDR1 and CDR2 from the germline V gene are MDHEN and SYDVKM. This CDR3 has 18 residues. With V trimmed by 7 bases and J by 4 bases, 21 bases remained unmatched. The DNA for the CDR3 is TGTGCCAGCATTAAACAGGGGGAAGACAGGGAGTCCGGTTACGAGCAGTACTTC. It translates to CASIKQGEDRESGYEQYF.

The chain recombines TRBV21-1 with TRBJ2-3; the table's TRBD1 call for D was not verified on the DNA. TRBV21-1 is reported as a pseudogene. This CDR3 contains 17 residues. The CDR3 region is CASTLDPGTPATDTQYF. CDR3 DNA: TGTGCCAGCACCCTAGACCCCGGGACACCAGCCACAGATACGCAGTATTTT.

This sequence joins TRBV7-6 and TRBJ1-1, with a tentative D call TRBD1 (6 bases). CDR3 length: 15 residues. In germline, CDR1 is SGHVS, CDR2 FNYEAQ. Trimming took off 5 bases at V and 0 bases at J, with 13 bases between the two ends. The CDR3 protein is CASSAVTGLNTEAFF. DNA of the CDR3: TGTGCCAGCAGCGCAGTGACAGGTTTGAACACTGAAGCTTTCTTT. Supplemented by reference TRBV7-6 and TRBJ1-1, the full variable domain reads GAGVSQSPRYKVTKRGQDVALRCDPISGHVSLYWYRQALGQGPEFLTYFNYEAQQDKSGLPNDRFSAERPEGSISTLTIQRTEQRDSAMYRCASSAVTGLNTEAFFGQGTRLTVV.

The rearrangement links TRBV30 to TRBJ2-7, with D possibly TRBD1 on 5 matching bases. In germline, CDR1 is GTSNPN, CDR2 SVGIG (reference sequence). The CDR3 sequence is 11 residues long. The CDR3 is CANDRSYEQYF. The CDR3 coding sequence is TGTGCGAACGACAGATCCTACGAGCAGTACTTC.

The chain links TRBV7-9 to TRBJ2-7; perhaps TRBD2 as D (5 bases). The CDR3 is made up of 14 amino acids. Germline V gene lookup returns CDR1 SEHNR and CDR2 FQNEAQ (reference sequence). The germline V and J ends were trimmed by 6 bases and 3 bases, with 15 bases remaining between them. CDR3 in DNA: TGTGCCAGCAGACCTAGCTCCCCCAGCTACGAGCAGTACTTC. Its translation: CASRPSSPSYEQYF.

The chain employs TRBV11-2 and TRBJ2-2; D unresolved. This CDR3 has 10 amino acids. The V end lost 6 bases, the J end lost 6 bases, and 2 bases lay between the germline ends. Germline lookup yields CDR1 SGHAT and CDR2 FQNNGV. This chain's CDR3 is CASSPGELFF. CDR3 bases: TGTGCCAGCAGTCCCGGGGAGCTGTTTTTT. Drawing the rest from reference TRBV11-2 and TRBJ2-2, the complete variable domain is EAGVAQSPRYKIIEKRQSVAFWCNPISGHATLYWYQQILGQGPKLLIQFQNNGVVDDSQLPKDRFSAERLKGVDSTLKIQPAKLEDSAVYLCASSPGELFFGEGSRLTVL.

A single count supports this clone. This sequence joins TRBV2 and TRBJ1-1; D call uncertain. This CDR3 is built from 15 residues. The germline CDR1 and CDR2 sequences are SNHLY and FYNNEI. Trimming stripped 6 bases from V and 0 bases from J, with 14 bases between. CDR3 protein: CASRRPTDMNTEAFF. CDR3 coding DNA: TGTGCCAGCAGACGACCAACGGATATGAACACTGAAGCTTTCTTT.

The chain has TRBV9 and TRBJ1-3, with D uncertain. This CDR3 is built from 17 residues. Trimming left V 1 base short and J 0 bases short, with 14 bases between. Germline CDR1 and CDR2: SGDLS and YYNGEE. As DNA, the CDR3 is TGTGCCAGCAGCGTACGGGAGGCCCCAATCTCTGGAAACACCATATATTTT. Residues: CASSVREAPISGNTIYF.

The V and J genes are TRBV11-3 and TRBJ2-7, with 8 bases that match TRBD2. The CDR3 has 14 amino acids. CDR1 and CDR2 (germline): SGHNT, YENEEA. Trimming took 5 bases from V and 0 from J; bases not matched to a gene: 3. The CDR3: CASSRLANSYEQYF. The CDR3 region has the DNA TGTGCCAGCAGCCGACTAGCGAACTCCTACGAGCAGTACTTC.

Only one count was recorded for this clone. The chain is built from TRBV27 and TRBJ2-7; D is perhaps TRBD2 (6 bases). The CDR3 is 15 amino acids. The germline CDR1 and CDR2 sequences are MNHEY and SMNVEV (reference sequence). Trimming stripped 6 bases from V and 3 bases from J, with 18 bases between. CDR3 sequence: CASSLIGGEYYEQYF. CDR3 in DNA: TGTGCCAGCAGCCTCATAGGAGGGGAGTACTACGAGCAGTACTTC.

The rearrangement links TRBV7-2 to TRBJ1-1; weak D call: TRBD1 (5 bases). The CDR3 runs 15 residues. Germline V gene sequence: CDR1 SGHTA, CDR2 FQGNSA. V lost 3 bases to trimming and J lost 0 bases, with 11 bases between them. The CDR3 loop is CASSLVTALNTEAFF. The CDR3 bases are TGTGCCAGCAGCTTGGTGACAGCTTTGAACACTGAAGCTTTCTTT. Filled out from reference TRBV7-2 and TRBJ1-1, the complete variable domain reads GAGVSQSPSNKVTEKGKDVELRCDPISGHTALYWYRQSLGQGLEFLIYFQGNSAPDKSGLPSDRFSAERTGGSVSTLTIQRTQQEDSAVYLCASSLVTALNTEAFFGQGTRLTVV.

The CDR3 sequence is CASSLEVDTQYF. The CDR3 DNA sequence: TGTGCCAGCAGCTTGGAGGTAGATACGCAGTATTTT. The gene calls are TRBV5-4 and TRBJ2-3; D not resolved. CDR1 is SGHNT and CDR2 is YYREEE in the germline V gene (reference sequence). With 0 bases removed from V and 5 bases from J, the gap between germline ends came to 4 bases. CDR3 length: 12 residues.

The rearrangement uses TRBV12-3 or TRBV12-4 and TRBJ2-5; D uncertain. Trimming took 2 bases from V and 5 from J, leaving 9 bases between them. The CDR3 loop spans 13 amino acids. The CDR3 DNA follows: TGTGCCAGCAGTTTATGGGGTGGGGAGACCCAGTACTTC. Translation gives CASSLWGGETQYF.